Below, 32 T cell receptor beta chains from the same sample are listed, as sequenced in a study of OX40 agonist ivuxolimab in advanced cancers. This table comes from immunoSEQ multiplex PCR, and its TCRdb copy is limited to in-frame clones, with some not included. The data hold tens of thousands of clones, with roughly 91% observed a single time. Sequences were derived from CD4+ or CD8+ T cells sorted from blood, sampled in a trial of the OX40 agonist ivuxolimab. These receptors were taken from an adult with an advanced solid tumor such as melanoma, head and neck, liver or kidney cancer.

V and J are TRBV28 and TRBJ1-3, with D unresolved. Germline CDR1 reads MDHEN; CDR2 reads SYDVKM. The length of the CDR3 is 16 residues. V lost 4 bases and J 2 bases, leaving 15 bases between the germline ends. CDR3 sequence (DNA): TGTGCCAGCAGTTATCTGGACGCAGCCCCTGGAAACACCATATATTTT. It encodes CASSYLDAAPGNTIYF.

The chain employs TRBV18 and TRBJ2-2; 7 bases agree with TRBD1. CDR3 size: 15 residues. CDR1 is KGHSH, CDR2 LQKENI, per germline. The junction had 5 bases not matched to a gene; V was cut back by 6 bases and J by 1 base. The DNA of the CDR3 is TGTGCCAGCTCGCCAGGGACAGTGAACACCGGGGAGCTGTTTTTT. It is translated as CASSPGTVNTGELFF.

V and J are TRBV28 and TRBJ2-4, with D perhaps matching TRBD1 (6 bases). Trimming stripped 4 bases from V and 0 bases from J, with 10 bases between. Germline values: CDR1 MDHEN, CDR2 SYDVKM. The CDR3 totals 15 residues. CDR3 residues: CASSSQGRAKNIQYF. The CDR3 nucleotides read TGTGCCAGCAGTTCCCAGGGGCGAGCCAAAAACATTCAGTACTTC.

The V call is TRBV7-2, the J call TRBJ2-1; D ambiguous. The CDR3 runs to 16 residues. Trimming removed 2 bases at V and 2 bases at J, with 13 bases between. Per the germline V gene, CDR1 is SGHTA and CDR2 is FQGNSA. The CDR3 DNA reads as TGTGCCAGCAGCTTACATGCGGAGTTAACCTACAATGAGCAGTTCTTC. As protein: CASSLHAELTYNEQFF.

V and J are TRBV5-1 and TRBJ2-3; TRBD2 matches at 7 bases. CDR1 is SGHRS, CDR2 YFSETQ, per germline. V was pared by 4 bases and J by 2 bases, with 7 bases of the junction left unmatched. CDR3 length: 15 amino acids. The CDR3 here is CASSPGTTLTDTQYF. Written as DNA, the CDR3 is TGCGCCAGCAGCCCCGGGACTACCCTCACAGATACGCAGTATTTT.

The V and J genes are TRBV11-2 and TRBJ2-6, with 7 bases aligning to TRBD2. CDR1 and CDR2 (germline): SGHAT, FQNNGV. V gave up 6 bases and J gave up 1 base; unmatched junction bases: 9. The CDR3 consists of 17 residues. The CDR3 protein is CASSLMGGLSGANVLTF. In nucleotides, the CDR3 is TGTGCCAGCAGTCTGATGGGAGGGCTTTCTGGGGCCAACGTCCTGACTTTC.

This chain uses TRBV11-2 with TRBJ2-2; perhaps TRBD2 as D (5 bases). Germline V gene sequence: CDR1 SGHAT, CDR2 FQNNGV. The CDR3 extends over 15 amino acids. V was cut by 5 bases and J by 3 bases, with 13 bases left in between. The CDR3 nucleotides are TGTGCCAGCAGCACCGGCAGCGGCTACACCGGGGAGCTGTTTTTT. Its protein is CASSTGSGYTGELFF.

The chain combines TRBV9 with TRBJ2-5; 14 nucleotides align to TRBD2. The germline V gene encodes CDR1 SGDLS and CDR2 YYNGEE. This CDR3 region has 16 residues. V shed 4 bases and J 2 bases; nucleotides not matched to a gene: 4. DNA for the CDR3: TGTGCCAGCAGCCCCGGGACTAGCGGGAGTCAAGAGACCCAGTACTTC. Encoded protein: CASSPGTSGSQETQYF.

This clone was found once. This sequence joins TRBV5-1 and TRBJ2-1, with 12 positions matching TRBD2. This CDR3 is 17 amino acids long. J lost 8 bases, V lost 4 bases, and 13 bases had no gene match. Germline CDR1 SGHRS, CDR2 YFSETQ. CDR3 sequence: CASSPPLAGGATDEQFF. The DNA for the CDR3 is TGCGCCAGCAGCCCCCCCCTAGCGGGAGGGGCTACGGATGAGCAGTTCTTC.

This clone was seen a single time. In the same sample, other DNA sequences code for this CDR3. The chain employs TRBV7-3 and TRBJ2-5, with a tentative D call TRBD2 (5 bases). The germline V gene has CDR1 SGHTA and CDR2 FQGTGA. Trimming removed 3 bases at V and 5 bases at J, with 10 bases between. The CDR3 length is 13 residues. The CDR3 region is CASSFGDGETQYF. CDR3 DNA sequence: TGTGCCAGCAGCTTCGGGGATGGGGAGACCCAGTACTTC. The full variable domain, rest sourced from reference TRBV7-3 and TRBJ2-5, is GAGVSQTPSNKVTEKGKYVELRCDPISGHTALYWYRQSLGQGPEFLIYFQGTGAADDSGLPNDRFFAVRPEGSVSTLKIQRTERGDSAVYLCASSFGDGETQYFGPGTRLLVL.

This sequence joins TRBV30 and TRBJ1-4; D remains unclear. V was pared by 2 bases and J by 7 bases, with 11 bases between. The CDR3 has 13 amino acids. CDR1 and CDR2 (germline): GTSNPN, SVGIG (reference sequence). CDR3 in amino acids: CAWSPPGGEKLFF. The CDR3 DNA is TGTGCCTGGAGTCCACCAGGAGGTGAAAAACTGTTTTTT. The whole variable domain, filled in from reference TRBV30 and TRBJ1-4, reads SQTIHQWPATLVQPVGSPLSLECTVEGTSNPNLYWYRQAAGRGLQLLFYSVGIGQISSEVPQNLSASRPQDRQFILSSKKLLLSDSGFYLCAWSPPGGEKLFFGSGTQLSVL.

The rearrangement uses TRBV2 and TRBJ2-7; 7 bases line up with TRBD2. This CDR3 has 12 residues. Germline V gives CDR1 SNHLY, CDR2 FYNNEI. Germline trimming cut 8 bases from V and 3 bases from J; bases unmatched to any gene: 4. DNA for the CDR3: TGTGCCAGCGGTCGGGACTACTACGAGCAGTACTTC. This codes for CASGRDYYEQYF.

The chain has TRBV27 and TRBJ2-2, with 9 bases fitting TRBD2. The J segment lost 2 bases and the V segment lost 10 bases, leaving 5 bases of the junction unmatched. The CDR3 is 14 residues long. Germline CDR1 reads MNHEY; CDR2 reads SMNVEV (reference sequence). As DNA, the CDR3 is TGTGCCACCAAAGCGGGAGGAAACACCGGGGAGCTGTTTTTT. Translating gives CATKAGGNTGELFF.

The CDR3 DNA sequence: TGTGCCAGCCGGGACGGGGGTAATTCACCCCTCCACTTT. Its translation is CASRDGGNSPLHF. V and J are TRBV2 and TRBJ1-6; D perhaps matches TRBD1 (5 bases). V shed 8 bases and J shed 6 bases, with 11 bases lying between them. CDR3 length: 13 residues. The germline CDR1 and CDR2 sequences are SNHLY and FYNNEI.

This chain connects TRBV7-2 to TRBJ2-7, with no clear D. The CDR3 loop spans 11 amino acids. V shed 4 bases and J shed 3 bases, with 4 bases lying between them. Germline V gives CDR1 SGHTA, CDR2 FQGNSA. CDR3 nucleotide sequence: TGTGCCAGCAGCTCGTTCTACGAGCAGTACTTC. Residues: CASSSFYEQYF.

The CDR3 coding sequence is TGTGCCAGCAGCTTGGGGGCTTCTAAATACGAGCAGTACTTC. Translated, it gives CASSLGASKYEQYF. V and J are TRBV7-2 and TRBJ2-7; possible D gene TRBD1, 6 bases. The CDR3 sequence is 14 residues long. With 3 bases removed from V and 4 bases from J, the gap between germline ends came to 13 bases. Germline assignment: CDR1 SGHTA and CDR2 FQGNSA.

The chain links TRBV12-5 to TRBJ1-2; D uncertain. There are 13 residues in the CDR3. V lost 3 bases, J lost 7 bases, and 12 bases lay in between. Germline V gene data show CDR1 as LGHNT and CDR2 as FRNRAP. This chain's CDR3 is CASGFQVFGGYTF. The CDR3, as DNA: TGTGCTAGTGGTTTTCAAGTCTTTGGTGGCTACACCTTC.

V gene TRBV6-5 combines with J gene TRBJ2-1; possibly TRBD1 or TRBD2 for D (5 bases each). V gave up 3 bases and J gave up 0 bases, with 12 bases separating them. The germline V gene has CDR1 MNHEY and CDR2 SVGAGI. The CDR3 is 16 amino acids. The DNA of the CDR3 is TGTGCCAGCAGTTATTGGGGGAGAGGCTCCTACAATGAGCAGTTCTTC. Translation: CASSYWGRGSYNEQFF.

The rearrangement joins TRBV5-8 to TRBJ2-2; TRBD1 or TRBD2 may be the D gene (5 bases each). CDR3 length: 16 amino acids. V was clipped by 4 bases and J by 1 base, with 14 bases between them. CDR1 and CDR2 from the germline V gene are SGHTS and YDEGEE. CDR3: CASSRSGTRNTGELFF. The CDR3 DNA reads TGTGCCAGCAGCCGTTCCGGGACGCGGAACACCGGGGAGCTGTTTTTT.

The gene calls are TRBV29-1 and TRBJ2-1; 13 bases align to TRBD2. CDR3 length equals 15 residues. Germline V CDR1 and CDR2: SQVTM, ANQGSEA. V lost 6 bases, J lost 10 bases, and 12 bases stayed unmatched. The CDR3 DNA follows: TGCAGCGTGCTCTCAGGACTAGCGGGAGTTGGGGAGCAGTTCTTC. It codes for CSVLSGLAGVGEQFF.

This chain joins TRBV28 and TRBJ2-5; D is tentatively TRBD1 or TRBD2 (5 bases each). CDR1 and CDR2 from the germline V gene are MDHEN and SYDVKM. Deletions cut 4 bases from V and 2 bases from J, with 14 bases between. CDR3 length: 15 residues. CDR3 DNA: TGTGCCAGCAGTTCCGGGACGACCCAGCAAGAGACCCAGTACTTC. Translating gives CASSSGTTQQETQYF.

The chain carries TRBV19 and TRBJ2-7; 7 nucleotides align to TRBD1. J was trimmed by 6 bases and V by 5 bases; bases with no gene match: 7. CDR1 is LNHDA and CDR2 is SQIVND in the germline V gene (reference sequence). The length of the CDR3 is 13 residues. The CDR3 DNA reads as TGTGCCAGTAGTTGGGACAGCCCATCCGAGCAGTACTTC. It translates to CASSWDSPSEQYF.

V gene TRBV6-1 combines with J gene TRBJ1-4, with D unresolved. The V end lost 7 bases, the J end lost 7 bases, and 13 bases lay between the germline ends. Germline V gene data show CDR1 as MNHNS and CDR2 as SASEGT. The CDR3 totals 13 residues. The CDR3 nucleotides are TGTGCCAGCATGTCGGGCAGAGTTGAAAAACTGTTTTTT. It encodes CASMSGRVEKLFF.

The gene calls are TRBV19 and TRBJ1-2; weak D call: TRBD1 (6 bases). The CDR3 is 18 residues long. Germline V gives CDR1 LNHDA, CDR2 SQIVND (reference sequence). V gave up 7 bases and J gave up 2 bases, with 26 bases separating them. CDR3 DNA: TGTGCCAGTACCACTGAGGGTTACAGGGCCCTCGTCAACTATGGCTACACCTTC. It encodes CASTTEGYRALVNYGYTF.

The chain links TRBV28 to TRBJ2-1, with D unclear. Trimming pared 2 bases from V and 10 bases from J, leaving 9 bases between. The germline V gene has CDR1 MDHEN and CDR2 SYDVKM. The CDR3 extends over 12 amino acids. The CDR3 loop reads CASSLVSTEQFF. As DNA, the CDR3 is TGTGCCAGCAGTTTAGTCAGCACAGAGCAGTTCTTC.

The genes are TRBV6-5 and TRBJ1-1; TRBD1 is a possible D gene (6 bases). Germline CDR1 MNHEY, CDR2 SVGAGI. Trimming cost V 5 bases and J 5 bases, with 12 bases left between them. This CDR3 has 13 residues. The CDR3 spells CASSLQGGTEAFF. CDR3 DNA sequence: TGTGCCAGCAGTCTACAGGGCGGAACTGAAGCTTTCTTT.

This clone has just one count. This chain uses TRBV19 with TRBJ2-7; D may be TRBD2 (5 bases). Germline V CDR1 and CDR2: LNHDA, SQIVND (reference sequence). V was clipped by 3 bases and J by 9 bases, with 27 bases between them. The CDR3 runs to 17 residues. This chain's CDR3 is CASSMFWAGGLEVGQYF. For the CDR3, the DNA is TGTGCCAGTAGTATGTTCTGGGCAGGAGGCCTCGAAGTCGGGCAGTACTTC.

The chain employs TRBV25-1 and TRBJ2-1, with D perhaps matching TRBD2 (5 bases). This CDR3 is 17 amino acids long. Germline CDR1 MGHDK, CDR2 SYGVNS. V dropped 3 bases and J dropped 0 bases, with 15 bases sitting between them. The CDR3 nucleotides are TGTGCCAGCAGTGATACCCAGAGGGCTACCTCCTACAATGAGCAGTTCTTC. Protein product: CASSDTQRATSYNEQFF.

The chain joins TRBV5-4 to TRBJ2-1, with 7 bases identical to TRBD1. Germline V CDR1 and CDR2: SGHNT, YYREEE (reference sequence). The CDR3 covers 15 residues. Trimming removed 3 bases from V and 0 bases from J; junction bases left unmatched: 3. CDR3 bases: TGTGCCAGCAGCTCGACAGGGAGCTCCTACAATGAGCAGTTCTTC. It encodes CASSSTGSSYNEQFF.

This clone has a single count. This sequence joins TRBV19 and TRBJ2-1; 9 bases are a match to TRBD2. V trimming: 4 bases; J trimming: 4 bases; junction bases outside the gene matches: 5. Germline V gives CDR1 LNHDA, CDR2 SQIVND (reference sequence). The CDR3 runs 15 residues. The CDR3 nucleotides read TGTGCCAGTAGTACCGGGACTAGCAGATACAATGAGCAGTTCTTC. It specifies CASSTGTSRYNEQFF.

The CDR3 region has the DNA TGTGCCAGTAGTGAGCAGGGGACTAACTATGGCTACACCTTC. It specifies CASSEQGTNYGYTF. The rearrangement joins TRBV19 to TRBJ1-2; maybe TRBD1 (6 bases). This CDR3 region has 14 residues. The germline CDR1 and CDR2 sequences are LNHDA and SQIVND (reference sequence). V lost 5 bases, J lost 0 bases, and 10 bases lay in between.

CDR3 region: CATSKRTNQGYTF. CDR3 sequence (DNA): TGTGCCACCAGCAAACGGACAAATCAGGGCTACACCTTC. The chain uses TRBV15 and TRBJ1-2; D perhaps matches TRBD1 (5 bases). This CDR3 contains 13 residues. Between the trimmed V and J ends, which lost 4 bases and 8 bases, there was a span of 14 bases. Germline V gives CDR1 LNHNV, CDR2 YYDKDF (reference sequence). Using reference TRBV15 and TRBJ1-2 for the parts outside the CDR3, the full variable domain is DAMVIQNPRYQVTQFGKPVTLSCSQTLNHNVMYWYQQKSSQAPKLLFHYYDKDFNNEADTPDNFQSRRPNTSFCFLDIRSPGLGDTAMYLCATSKRTNQGYTFGSGTRLTVV.